This TCR beta chain was found in a study of T cells in Graves' hyperthyroidism and ophthalmopathy. The PBMCs were taken from more than 8 ml of fresh peripheral blood. This clonotype was counted a few times. CDR3 length equals 15 residues. V lost 3 bases, J lost 0 bases, and 9 bases lay in between. Germline values: CDR1 SGHTA, CDR2 FQGNSA. The investigators amplified TCR beta CDR3 regions from RNA transcripts. Carried out on the TCR CDR3, a first-round RT-PCR used the HTBI primer set. TCRdb passed the multiplex PCR reads through MiXCR, listing each CDR3 protein once. The table includes around 610,000 distinct CDR3 sequences, about 15% detected once.

The V and J genes are TRBV7-2 and TRBJ1-5, with D unclear. Sample: blood. This sequence originates from a woman in her thirties or forties with Graves' ophthalmopathy. As DNA, the CDR3 is TGTGCCAGCAGCTTCCAGACTAATAGCAATCAGCCCCAGCATTTT. It encodes CASSFQTNSNQPQHF.